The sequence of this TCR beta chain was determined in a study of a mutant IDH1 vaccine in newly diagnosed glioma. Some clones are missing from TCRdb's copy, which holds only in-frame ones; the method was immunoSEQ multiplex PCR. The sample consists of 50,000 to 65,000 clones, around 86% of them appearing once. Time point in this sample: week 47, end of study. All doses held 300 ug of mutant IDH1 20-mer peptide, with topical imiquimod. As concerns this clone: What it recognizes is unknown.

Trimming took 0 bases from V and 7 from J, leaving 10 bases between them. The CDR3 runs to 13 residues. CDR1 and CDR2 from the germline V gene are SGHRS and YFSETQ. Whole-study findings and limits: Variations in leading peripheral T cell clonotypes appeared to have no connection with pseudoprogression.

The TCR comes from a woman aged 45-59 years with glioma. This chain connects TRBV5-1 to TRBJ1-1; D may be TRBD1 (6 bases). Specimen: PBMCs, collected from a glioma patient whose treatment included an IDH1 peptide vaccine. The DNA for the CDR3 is TGCGCCAGCAGCTTGGGAACAGGGATTGAAGCTTTCTTT. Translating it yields CASSLGTGIEAFF.